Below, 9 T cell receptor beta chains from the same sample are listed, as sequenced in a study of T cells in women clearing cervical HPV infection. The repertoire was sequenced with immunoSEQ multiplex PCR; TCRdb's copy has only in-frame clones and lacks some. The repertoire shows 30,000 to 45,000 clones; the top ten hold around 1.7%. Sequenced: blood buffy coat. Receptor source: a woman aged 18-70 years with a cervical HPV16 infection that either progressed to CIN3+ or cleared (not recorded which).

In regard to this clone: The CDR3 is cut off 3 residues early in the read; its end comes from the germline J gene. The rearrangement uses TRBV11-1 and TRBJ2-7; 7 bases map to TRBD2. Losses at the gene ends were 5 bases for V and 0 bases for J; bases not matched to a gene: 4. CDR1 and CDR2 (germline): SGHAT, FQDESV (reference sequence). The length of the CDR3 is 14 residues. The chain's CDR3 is CASSGRLASYEQYF. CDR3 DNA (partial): TGTGCCAGCAGCGGAAGACTAGCCTCCTACGAG.

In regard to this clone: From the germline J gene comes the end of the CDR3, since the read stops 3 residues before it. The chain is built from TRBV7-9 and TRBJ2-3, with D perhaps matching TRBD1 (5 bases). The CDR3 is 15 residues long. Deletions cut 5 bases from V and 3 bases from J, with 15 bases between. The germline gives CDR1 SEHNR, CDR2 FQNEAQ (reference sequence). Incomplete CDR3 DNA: TGTGCCAGCAGCCCGCGCGGCAGGGCGACAGATACG. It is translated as CASSPRGRATDT. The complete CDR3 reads CASSPRGRATDTQYF.

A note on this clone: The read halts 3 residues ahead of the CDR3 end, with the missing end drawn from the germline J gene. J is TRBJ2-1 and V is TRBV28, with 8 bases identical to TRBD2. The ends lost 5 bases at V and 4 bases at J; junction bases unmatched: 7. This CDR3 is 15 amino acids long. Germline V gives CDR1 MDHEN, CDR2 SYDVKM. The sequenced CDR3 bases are TGTGCCAGCAGTCCACAGCGGGGGAGGTACAATGAG. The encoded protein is CASSPQRGRYNE. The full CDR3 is CASSPQRGRYNEQFF.

Partial CDR3 DNA: TGTGCCAGCAGCTTCTCTAGCGGGGGCCAAGAGACG. Translation: CASSFSSGGQET. In full, the CDR3 reads CASSFSSGGQETQYF. The chain uses TRBV7-2 and TRBJ2-3; TRBD2 matches 10 bases. The missing CDR3 end, 3 residues past where the read stops, is filled in from the germline J gene. The CDR3 has 15 residues. Germline CDR1 SGHTA, CDR2 FQGNSA.

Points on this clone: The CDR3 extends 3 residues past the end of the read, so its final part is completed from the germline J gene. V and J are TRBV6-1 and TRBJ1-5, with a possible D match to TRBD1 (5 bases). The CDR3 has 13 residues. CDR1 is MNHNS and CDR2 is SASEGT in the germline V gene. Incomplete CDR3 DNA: TGTGCCAGCAGTGACAGGGATTCCGATCCC. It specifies CASSDRDSDP. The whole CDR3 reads CASSDRDSDPQHF.

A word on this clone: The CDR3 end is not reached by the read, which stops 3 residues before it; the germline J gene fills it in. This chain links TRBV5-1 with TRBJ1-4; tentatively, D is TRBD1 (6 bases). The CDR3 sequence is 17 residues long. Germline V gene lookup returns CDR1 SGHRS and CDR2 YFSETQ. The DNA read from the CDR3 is TGCGCCAGCAGCTTCCACAGGGACCTGTCTGGGGCCAACGTA. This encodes CASSFHRDLSGANV. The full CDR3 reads CASSFHRDLSGANVLFF.

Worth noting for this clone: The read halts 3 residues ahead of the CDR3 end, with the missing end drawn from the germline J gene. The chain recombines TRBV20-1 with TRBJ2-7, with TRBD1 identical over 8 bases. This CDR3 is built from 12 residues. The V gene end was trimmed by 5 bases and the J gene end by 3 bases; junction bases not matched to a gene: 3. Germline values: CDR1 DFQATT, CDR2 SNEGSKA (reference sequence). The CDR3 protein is CSAAGGSYEQYF. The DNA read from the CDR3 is TGCAGTGCTGCAGGGGGCAGCTACGAG.

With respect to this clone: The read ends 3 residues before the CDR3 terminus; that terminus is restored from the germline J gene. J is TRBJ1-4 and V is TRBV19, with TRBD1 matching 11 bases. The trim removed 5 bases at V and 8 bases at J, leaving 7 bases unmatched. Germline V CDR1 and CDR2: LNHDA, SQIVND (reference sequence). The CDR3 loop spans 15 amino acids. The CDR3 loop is CASSLGTGGYEKLFF. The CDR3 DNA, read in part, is TGTGCCAGTAGTCTCGGGACAGGGGGATACGAAAAA.

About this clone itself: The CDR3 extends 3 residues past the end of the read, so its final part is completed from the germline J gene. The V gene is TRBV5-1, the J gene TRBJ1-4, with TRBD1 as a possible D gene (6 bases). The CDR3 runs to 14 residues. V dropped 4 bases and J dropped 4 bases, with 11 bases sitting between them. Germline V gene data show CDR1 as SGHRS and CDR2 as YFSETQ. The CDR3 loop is CASSPDRFNEKLFF. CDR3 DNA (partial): TGCGCCAGCAGCCCGGACAGATTTAATGAAAAA.